These 13 T cell receptor beta chains share one sample of origin, sequenced in a study of T cells in Graves' hyperthyroidism and ophthalmopathy. TCR beta CDR3 regions were amplified from RNA. HTBI primers were the set used in a first-round RT-PCR of the TCR CDR3. TCRdb recomputed calls from the multiplex PCR reads with MiXCR, one row per CDR3 protein. The sample carries 540,000 or so distinct CDR3 sequences, 46% recorded once. The sequenced sample was peripheral blood or thyroid tissue (not recorded which). These receptors originate from an adult woman with Graves' disease, either hyperthyroidism or ophthalmopathy (not recorded which).

This chain links TRBV7-2 with TRBJ2-2, with TRBD2 identical over 8 bases. Trimming at V came to 5 bases and at J to 10 bases, leaving 9 bases not matched to a gene. CDR3 length equals 14 residues. Germline CDR1 SGHTA, CDR2 FQGNSA. Written as DNA, the CDR3 is TGTGCCAGCAGCCTCATGAGCGGGAGATTGGAGCTGTTTTTT. This sequence encodes CASSLMSGRLELFF.

V usage is TRBV10-3 and J usage is TRBJ1-5; D is undetermined. The germline CDR1 and CDR2 sequences are ENHRY and SYGVKD. Trimming pared 1 base from V and 11 bases from J, leaving 21 bases between. This CDR3 region has 16 residues. The CDR3 bases are TGTGCCATCAGTGAGTTTAAGGGTTCGGGGAAAAAAGCCCAGCATTTT. The encoded protein is CAISEFKGSGKKAQHF.

In its sample, this clonotype was seen many times. The chain couples TRBV4-1 to TRBJ1-1, with D unresolved. V gave up 5 bases and J gave up 11 bases, with 18 bases separating them. The germline V gene encodes CDR1 MGHRA and CDR2 YSYEKL. This CDR3 contains 13 residues. In DNA form, the CDR3 reads TGCGCCAGCAGCGCAATAGGAGGGCGCGTGGCTTTCTTT. It codes for CASSAIGGRVAFF.

This clonotype has a handful of counts. The CDR3 reads CASRWTTKGQGDYGYTF. The CDR3 DNA follows: TGTGCCAGCAGATGGACTACAAAGGGACAGGGGGACTATGGCTACACCTTC. The V call is TRBV2, the J call TRBJ1-2; TRBD1 aligns across 11 bases. CDR3 length equals 17 residues. Trimming took 6 bases from V and 3 from J; bases not matched to a gene: 12. Looked up from germline, CDR1 is SNHLY and CDR2 is FYNNEI.

This clonotype was detected only a few times. The gene calls are TRBV30 and TRBJ1-1; unclear D gene. The CDR3 covers 12 residues. The V gene's germline CDR1 is GTSNPN and CDR2 SVGIG (reference sequence). The V and J ends lost 2 bases and 10 bases respectively, with 14 bases between them. The CDR3 DNA reads TGTGCCTGGAGTAGGGAGGCTCTGGGAGCTTTCTTT. This gives the protein CAWSREALGAFF.

A word on this clonotype: One end of the junction is discordant with germline, which a read error may explain. CDR3 protein: CAISAPNAGQPGDSPLHF. In nucleotides, the CDR3 is TGTGCCATCAGTGCCCCCAACGCGGGGCAACCTGGGGATTCACCCCTCCACTTT. The gene calls are TRBV2 and TRBJ1-6; perhaps TRBD1 as D (5 bases). CDR3 length: 18 amino acids. Germline loops: CDR1 SNHLY, CDR2 FYNNEI.

On this clonotype itself: No DNA is shown, since the ends of the CDR3 on it are uncertain; the CDR3 is the one TCRdb lists. The chain is built from TRBV20-1 and TRBJ1-3. The CDR3 spans 23 residues, counting both ends. Germline CDR1 DFQATT, CDR2 SNEGSKA (reference sequence). CDR3 in amino acids: CSARGRMDYEQYFGPDSGNTIYF.

This clonotype occurred many times. This chain links TRBV6-1 with TRBJ1-5; D gene uncertain. The CDR3 has 16 amino acids. V shed 2 bases and J shed 4 bases, with 15 bases lying between them. The germline V gene encodes CDR1 MNHNS and CDR2 SASEGT. The CDR3 DNA reads TGTGCCAGCAGTGAACAGTGGGCCATGGGGAATCAGCCCCAGCATTTT. Its translation: CASSEQWAMGNQPQHF.

This rearrangement joins TRBV7-2 to TRBJ1-1; the D is unclear. There are 10 residues in the CDR3. CDR1 and CDR2 from the germline V gene are SGHTA and FQGNSA. The ends were cut back, 11 bases at V and 11 bases at J, with 15 bases in the middle. This CDR3 is CAVGPEEAFF. The CDR3, as DNA: TGTGCCGTTGGGCCGGAGGAGGCTTTCTTT.

This clonotype was counted at least ten times. The chain has TRBV12-3 or TRBV12-4 and TRBJ2-5; D possibly corresponds to TRBD2 (7 bases). The CDR3 has 14 residues. V was pared by 5 bases and J by 4 bases, with 14 bases between. The CDR3 region is CASSLKGGAETQYF. CDR3 nucleotides: TGTGCCAGCAGTCTCAAGGGGGGGGCAGAGACCCAGTACTTC.

This chain links TRBV25-1 with TRBJ1-1; TRBD1 aligns across 7 bases. Germline CDR1 reads MGHDK; CDR2 reads SYGVNS. The CDR3 is 16 amino acids. V shed 4 bases, J shed 1 base, and the junction held 9 bases outside the gene matches. This chain's CDR3 is CASSGYRGPSNTEAFF. CDR3 nucleotide sequence: TGTGCCAGCAGTGGTTACAGGGGACCATCGAACACTGAAGCTTTCTTT.

The V and J genes are TRBV7-6 and TRBJ2-5; 8 bases are a match to TRBD1. V trimming: 5 bases; J trimming: 5 bases; junction bases outside the gene matches: 10. The CDR3 extends over 15 amino acids. Germline V gene data show CDR1 as SGHVS and CDR2 as FNYEAQ. CDR3 in DNA: TGTGCCAGCAGCCGTCCCGGGACAGGTTGGGAGACCCAGTACTTC. Encoded protein: CASSRPGTGWETQYF. Complete variable domain (other parts from reference TRBV7-6 and TRBJ2-5): GAGVSQSPRYKVTKRGQDVALRCDPISGHVSLYWYRQALGQGPEFLTYFNYEAQQDKSGLPNDRFSAERPEGSISTLTIQRTEQRDSAMYRCASSRPGTGWETQYFGPGTRLLVL.

This clonotype was counted only a few times. This chain connects TRBV28 to TRBJ2-7; D is unclear. Germline V gene lookup returns CDR1 MDHEN and CDR2 SYDVKM. This CDR3 is built from 12 residues. The germline V and J ends were trimmed by 6 bases and 3 bases, with 9 bases remaining between them. CDR3 loop: CASSRTDYEQYF. CDR3 DNA: TGTGCCAGCAGCCGGACCGACTACGAGCAGTACTTC.